The entry that follows covers one TCR beta chain sequence. These data are taken from a study of radiation and T cells in renal cell carcinoma. About the study: Nephrectomy followed 15 Gy stereotactic body radiation by 4 weeks.

Germline CDR1 reads MNHNY; CDR2 reads SVGAGI (reference sequence). This CDR3 comprises 14 residues. V dropped 6 bases and J dropped 2; count of bases not matched to a gene: 3. Only in-frame clones appear in the TCRdb table, and some are missing; sequencing was by immunoSEQ multiplex PCR. The profile covers around 70,000 clones, with 82% appearing a single time and approximately 6.4% taken by the ten largest. Time point described: blood 2 weeks post-SBRT. The sample's treatment: 15 Gy SBRT to primary tumor, nephrectomy 4 weeks later. This chain uses TRBV6-6 with TRBJ1-3; 8 bases map to TRBD1. Sequencing was performed on blood, taken from a patient whose treatment included radiotherapy and nephrectomy. The sequence derives from a man aged 55 to 70 with renal cell carcinoma. CDR3 in DNA: TGTGCCAGCAGCCGACAGGGGACTGGAAACACCATATATTTT. Its translation is CASSRQGTGNTIYF.